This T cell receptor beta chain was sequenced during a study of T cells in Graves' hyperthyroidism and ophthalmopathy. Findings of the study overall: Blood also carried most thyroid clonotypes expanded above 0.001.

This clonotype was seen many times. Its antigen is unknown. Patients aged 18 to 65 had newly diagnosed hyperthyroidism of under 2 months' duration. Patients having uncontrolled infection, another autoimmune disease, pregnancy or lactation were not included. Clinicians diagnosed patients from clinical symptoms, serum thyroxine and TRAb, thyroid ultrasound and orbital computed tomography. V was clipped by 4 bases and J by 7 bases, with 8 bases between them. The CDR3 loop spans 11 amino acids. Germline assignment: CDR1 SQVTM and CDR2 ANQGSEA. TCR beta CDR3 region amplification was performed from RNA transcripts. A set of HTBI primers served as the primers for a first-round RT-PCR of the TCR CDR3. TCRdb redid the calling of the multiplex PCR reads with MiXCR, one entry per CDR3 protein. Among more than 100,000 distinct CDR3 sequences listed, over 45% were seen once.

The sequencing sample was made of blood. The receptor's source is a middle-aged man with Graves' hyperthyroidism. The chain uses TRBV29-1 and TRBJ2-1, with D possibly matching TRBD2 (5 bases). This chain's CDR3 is CSVVRGNEQFF. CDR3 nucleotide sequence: TGCAGCGTTGTGAGAGGGAATGAGCAGTTCTTC.